Detailed here is one TCR beta chain. Antigen specificity is unknown. These data belong to a study of cytomegalovirus exposure and HLA in healthy donors. Germline V lookup: CDR1 SGHNT, CDR2 YYREEE (reference sequence). The germline V and J ends were trimmed by 1 base and 2 bases, with 9 bases remaining between them. The CDR3 has 14 residues. TCRdb's copy holds only in-frame clones and misses some; the assay was immunoSEQ multiplex PCR. This sample carries just under 150,000 clones, roughly 86% of them seen once, and the ten largest clones take under 5%. General study results and limits: In vitro confirmation showed three CMV-associated chains to be CMV antigen specific. A list of 150 or so TCR beta chains associated with cytomegalovirus was given.

V is TRBV5-4 and J is TRBJ1-2; D gene uncertain. The clonotype originates from a man between 18 and 35 years old in good health and CMV-seropositive. Material: PBMCs. The CDR3 is CASSLPEKNYGYTF. The CDR3 DNA follows: TGTGCCAGCAGCTTGCCGGAGAAGAACTATGGCTACACCTTC.